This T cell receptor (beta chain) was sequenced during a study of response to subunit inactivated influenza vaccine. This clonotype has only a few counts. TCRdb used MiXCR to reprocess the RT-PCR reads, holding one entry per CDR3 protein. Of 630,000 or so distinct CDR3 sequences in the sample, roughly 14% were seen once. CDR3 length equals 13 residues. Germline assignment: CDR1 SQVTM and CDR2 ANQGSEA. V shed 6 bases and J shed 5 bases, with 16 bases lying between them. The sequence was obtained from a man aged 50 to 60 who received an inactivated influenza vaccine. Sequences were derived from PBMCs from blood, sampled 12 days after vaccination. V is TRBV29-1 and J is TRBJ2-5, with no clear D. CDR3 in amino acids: CSVGWTQGETQYF. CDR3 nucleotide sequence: TGCAGCGTGGGTTGGACCCAAGGGGAGACCCAGTACTTC.